The 24 T cell receptor beta chains given below trace back to one sample, sequenced in a study of blood T cell repertoires in COVID-19. Libraries were prepared by immunoSEQ multiplex PCR; TCRdb keeps only in-frame clonotypes and omits some of them. This table holds 150,000 or so clones, around 80% found once. The sequenced sample was PBMCs or T cells enriched from blood (not recorded which). The source of these receptors is a woman between 50 and 59 years old who had recovered from COVID-19.

The chain combines TRBV5-6 with TRBJ1-6; D remains unclear. The germline V gene has CDR1 SGHDT and CDR2 YYEEEE. This CDR3 contains 16 residues. Trimming removed 4 bases at V and 0 bases at J, with 11 bases between. DNA of the CDR3: TGTGCCAGCAGCCCCGGGGATGGCTCCTATAATTCACCCCTCCACTTT. Translated: CASSPGDGSYNSPLHF.

The chain joins TRBV5-4 to TRBJ1-6; TRBD1 agrees at 7 bases. V shed 4 bases and J 6 bases; nucleotides not matched to a gene: 13. CDR3 length: 17 amino acids. The V gene's germline CDR1 is SGHNT and CDR2 YYREEE (reference sequence). The CDR3 nucleotides are TGTGCCAGCAGCCTCAAGGAGGGGGCGCTGATTAATTCACCCCTCCACTTT. This gives the protein CASSLKEGALINSPLHF.

The chain combines TRBV4-1 with TRBJ1-1, with a possible D match to TRBD1 (5 bases). The V gene lost 0 bases and the J gene lost 4 bases, with 15 bases spanning the gap. This CDR3 is built from 16 residues. Germline loops: CDR1 MGHRA, CDR2 YSYEKL. The DNA of the CDR3 is TGCGCCAGCAGCCAAGAGAACCCCAGGGTGAGCACTGAAGCTTTCTTT. As protein: CASSQENPRVSTEAFF.

This chain joins TRBV30 and TRBJ1-1; 7 bases are a match to TRBD1. The CDR3 has 14 residues. J was trimmed by 1 base and V by 2 bases; bases with no gene match: 4. CDR1 GTSNPN and CDR2 SVGIG come from the germline V gene (reference sequence). The CDR3 DNA sequence: TGTGCCTGGAGTCTGGGACAGAGGAACACTGAAGCTTTCTTT. As protein: CAWSLGQRNTEAFF.

The gene calls are TRBV2 and TRBJ1-5; D gene unclear. The CDR3 consists of 14 residues. The ends were cut back, 4 bases at V and 5 bases at J, with 12 bases in the middle. Germline CDR1 reads SNHLY; CDR2 reads FYNNEI. As DNA, the CDR3 is TGTGCCAGCAGTGTCGAGGGCGTACATCAGCCCCAGCATTTT. This translates into CASSVEGVHQPQHF.

The chain couples TRBV19 to TRBJ2-5; tentatively, D is TRBD1 (6 bases). CDR3 length equals 14 residues. CDR1 is LNHDA, CDR2 SQIVND, per germline (reference sequence). V lost 6 bases, J lost 2 bases, and 13 bases lay in between. The CDR3 nucleotides read TGTGCCAGTAGCGATCTGGACAGACAAGAGACCCAGTACTTC. Encoded protein: CASSDLDRQETQYF. The whole variable domain, filled in from reference TRBV19 and TRBJ2-5, reads DGGITQSPKYLFRKEGQNVTLSCEQNLNHDAMYWYRQDPGQGLRLIYYSQIVNDFQKGDIAEGYSVSREKKESFPLTVTSAQKNPTAFYLCASSDLDRQETQYFGPGTRLLVL.

This clone was observed many times. This chain connects TRBV2 to TRBJ1-6, with 7 bases fitting TRBD1. V shed 5 bases and J 10 bases; nucleotides not matched to a gene: 8. The CDR3 is 14 residues long. Per the germline V gene, CDR1 is SNHLY and CDR2 is FYNNEI. This CDR3 is CASSFDRVMSPLHF. The CDR3 bases are TGTGCCAGCAGTTTCGACAGGGTGATGTCACCCCTCCACTTT.

The chain couples TRBV28 to TRBJ2-7; TRBD1 agrees at 7 bases. This CDR3 is 13 amino acids long. From germline, CDR1 is MDHEN and CDR2 SYDVKM. The trim removed 6 bases at V and 3 bases at J, leaving 5 bases unmatched. In DNA, the CDR3 is TGTGCCAGCAGAACAGGGGCCAACTACGAGCAGTACTTC. This encodes CASRTGANYEQYF.

The rearrangement joins TRBV5-1 to TRBJ1-4; D is perhaps TRBD1 (6 bases). Germline V gene sequence: CDR1 SGHRS, CDR2 YFSETQ. Trimming shortened V by 0 bases and J by 10 bases, and 10 bases separated the two germline ends. The CDR3 has 13 residues. The CDR3 DNA follows: TGCGCCAGCAGCTTGGGGGACACGCGAAAACTGTTTTTT. Translated: CASSLGDTRKLFF.

This clone has a handful of counts. The chain is built from TRBV28 and TRBJ1-2; D remains ambiguous. This CDR3 comprises 14 residues. Germline V gene lookup returns CDR1 MDHEN and CDR2 SYDVKM. V lost 6 bases and J 4 bases, leaving 15 bases between the germline ends. This CDR3 reads CASSHLEATYGYTF. The CDR3 coding sequence is TGTGCCAGCAGCCACTTGGAGGCCACCTATGGCTACACCTTC.

The chain is built from TRBV5-1 and TRBJ2-7; the match to TRBD1 covers 9 bases. The J segment lost 7 bases and the V segment lost 4 bases, leaving 15 bases of the junction unmatched. Germline V gene lookup returns CDR1 SGHRS and CDR2 YFSETQ. The CDR3 contains 16 residues. The CDR3 DNA reads TGCGCCAGCAGCCGACAGGGGGACGCCTCCGCGGGTGAGCAGTACTTC. Protein: CASSRQGDASAGEQYF.

The rearrangement links TRBV7-2 to TRBJ1-4, with D possibly TRBD1 on 5 matching bases. The CDR3 is 15 residues long. V was clipped by 5 bases and J by 3 bases, with 13 bases between them. Looked up from germline, CDR1 is SGHTA and CDR2 is FQGNSA. In DNA, the CDR3 is TGTGCCAGCAGCCTCCGGGGGTTGCCTAATGAAAAACTGTTTTTT. This codes for CASSLRGLPNEKLFF.

V and J are TRBV28 and TRBJ1-2; 7 positions agree with TRBD1. The V gene end was trimmed by 6 bases and the J gene end by 2 bases; junction bases not matched to a gene: 3. Germline-derived CDR1 and CDR2 are MDHEN and SYDVKM. The CDR3 length is 13 residues. The CDR3 DNA reads as TGTGCCAGCAGACGGGACAGCAACTATGGCTACACCTTC. Amino acids: CASRRDSNYGYTF.

There are a few counts of this clone. This rearrangement joins TRBV3-1 (or the pseudogene TRBV3-2) to TRBJ1-3, with D uncertain. The CDR3 contains 15 residues. Deletions cut 0 bases from V and 1 base from J, with 7 bases between. CDR1 and CDR2 from the germline V gene are LGHDT and YNNKEL (reference sequence). The CDR3 region has the DNA TGTGCCAGCAGCCAAGACGGACTTTCTGGAAACACCATATATTTT. Residues: CASSQDGLSGNTIYF.

This chain uses TRBV6-5 with TRBJ2-5, with TRBD1 matching 10 bases. There are 15 residues in the CDR3. Germline CDR1 reads MNHEY; CDR2 reads SVGAGI. Losses at the gene ends were 2 bases for V and 4 bases for J; bases not matched to a gene: 4. The CDR3 sequence: CASSYPRTGGETQYF. The CDR3 DNA reads as TGTGCCAGCAGTTACCCCAGGACAGGGGGAGAGACCCAGTACTTC.

This clone showed up just a few times. The chain uses TRBV27 and TRBJ1-2; 12 bases match TRBD1. CDR3 length: 14 amino acids. J was trimmed by 4 bases and V by 5 bases; bases with no gene match: 2. In germline, CDR1 is MNHEY, CDR2 SMNVEV (reference sequence). This CDR3 is CASSPGQGAYGYTF. For the CDR3, the DNA is TGTGCCAGCAGTCCGGGACAGGGGGCCTATGGCTACACCTTC.

The V call is TRBV5-8, the J call TRBJ2-3; D may be TRBD2 (6 bases). The CDR3 runs 14 residues. The V and J ends lost 4 bases and 7 bases respectively, with 16 bases between them. Germline CDR1 SGHTS, CDR2 YDEGEE. The CDR3 sequence is CASSQGLMLNTQYF. The CDR3 bases are TGTGCCAGCAGCCAGGGACTTATGTTGAATACGCAGTATTTT.

The chain carries TRBV30 and TRBJ1-5, with TRBD1 identical over 9 bases. This CDR3 contains 17 residues. The germline V gene has CDR1 GTSNPN and CDR2 SVGIG (reference sequence). V dropped 1 base and J dropped 6; count of bases not matched to a gene: 13. The CDR3 DNA sequence: TGTGCCTGGAGTGGAGGGGACAGGGATTGGCTTGCTCAGCCCCAGCATTTT. Protein: CAWSGGDRDWLAQPQHF.

The sample holds a few counts of this clone. The V and J genes are TRBV18 and TRBJ1-5; D is perhaps TRBD1 (6 bases). Trimming removed 5 bases from V and 4 bases from J, with 15 bases in between. Germline V CDR1 and CDR2: KGHSH, LQKENI. This CDR3 is built from 15 residues. The CDR3 reads CASSLAGTSNQPQHF. The CDR3 DNA is TGTGCCAGCTCATTAGCCGGGACAAGTAATCAGCCCCAGCATTTT.

The rearrangement links TRBV18 to TRBJ2-1, with a possible D match to TRBD1 (5 bases). V lost 6 bases, J lost 6 bases, and 12 bases lay in between. The CDR3 is made up of 13 amino acids. Germline CDR1 reads KGHSH; CDR2 reads LQKENI. The CDR3 DNA reads TGTGCCAGCTCTGTACCAGGGTCCAATGAGCAGTTCTTC. As protein: CASSVPGSNEQFF. The full variable domain, with the rest looked up from reference TRBV18 and TRBJ2-1, is NAGVMQNPRHLVRRRGQEARLRCSPMKGHSHVYWYRQLPEEGLKFMVYLQKENIIDESGMPKERFSAEFPKEGPSILRIQQVVRGDSAAYFCASSVPGSNEQFFGPGTRLTVL.

J is TRBJ1-6 and V is TRBV2, with a possible D match to TRBD1 (6 bases). This CDR3 is 14 amino acids long. The germline gives CDR1 SNHLY, CDR2 FYNNEI. V was clipped by 4 bases and J by 7 bases, with 11 bases between them. CDR3 DNA: TGTGCCAGCAGTGTGGGGGGGGCCAATTCACCCCTCCACTTT. Amino acid sequence: CASSVGGANSPLHF.

The V gene is TRBV7-2, the J gene TRBJ1-3; D gene ambiguous. The V end was cut by 4 bases, the J end by 0 bases, with 7 bases between. CDR1 and CDR2 (germline): SGHTA, FQGNSA. This CDR3 spans 14 amino acids. CDR3 sequence: CASSSTNSGNTIYF. The CDR3 DNA reads TGTGCCAGCAGCTCCACAAACTCTGGAAACACCATATATTTT.

This chain joins TRBV3-1 (or the pseudogene TRBV3-2) and TRBJ1-1, with unresolved D. The CDR3 covers 14 residues. Germline V CDR1 and CDR2: LGHDT, YNNKEL (reference sequence). Trimming pared 1 base from V and 1 base from J, leaving 7 bases between. The CDR3 is CASSQGARNTEAFF. The CDR3 DNA is TGTGCCAGCAGCCAAGGGGCGAGGAACACTGAAGCTTTCTTT.

This chain joins TRBV5-1 and TRBJ1-2; maybe TRBD1 (5 bases). Trimming took off 1 base at V and 3 bases at J, with 10 bases between the two ends. The CDR3 extends over 14 amino acids. Germline CDR1 reads SGHRS; CDR2 reads YFSETQ. The CDR3 loop is CASSLYGGDYGYTF. The CDR3 nucleotides read TGCGCCAGCAGCTTGTACGGGGGAGACTATGGCTACACCTTC.